These 21 T cell receptor beta chains came from one sample sequenced in a study of metastatic and nonmetastatic thyroid tumors. No treatment had been given to any patient before thyroid surgery. With MiXCR, TCRdb reprocessed the PCR reads. Of around 21,000 clones in the sample, 20% to 25% are singletons; the top ten hold 65% to 75%. The material sequenced was blood. All receptors come from a male donor with papillary thyroid cancer or a benign thyroid nodule (not recorded which). Some clones in this sample may be carry-over from other donors' samples.

The sample holds many counts of this clone. The rearrangement links TRBV6-1 to TRBJ2-3; 10 bases align to TRBD2. This CDR3 has 17 residues. After removal of 5 bases from V and 4 bases from J, the junction contained 12 bases not matched to a gene. Germline loops: CDR1 MNHNS, CDR2 SASEGT. The CDR3 nucleotides are TGTGCCAGCAGTTCAGCGGGAGGGCCCGGGGTGTCAGATACGCAGTATTTT. Encoded protein: CASSSAGGPGVSDTQYF.

This clone was seen only a few times. This chain connects TRBV7-2 to TRBJ2-7, with 11 bases identical to TRBD1. After removal of 5 bases from V and 3 bases from J, the junction contained 6 bases not matched to a gene. Germline CDR1 reads SGHTA; CDR2 reads FQGNSA. The CDR3 is made up of 15 amino acids. CDR3 loop: CASSNWDRGNYEQYF. The CDR3 bases are TGTGCCAGCAGCAACTGGGACAGGGGGAACTACGAGCAGTACTTC.

V and J are TRBV28 and TRBJ1-2; D is uncertain. This CDR3 has 18 amino acids. Trimming stripped 2 bases from V and 0 bases from J, with 19 bases between. CDR1 and CDR2 from the germline V gene are MDHEN and SYDVKM. The DNA of the CDR3 is TGTGCCAGCAGTTTAGGAACCTCACAAGAGGGATCTAACTATGGCTACACCTTC. Translated: CASSLGTSQEGSNYGYTF.

This clone was observed many times. The rearrangement uses TRBV19 and TRBJ2-3; 10 bases are a match to TRBD1. Germline CDR1 is LNHDA and CDR2 is SQIVND (reference sequence). The CDR3 is 15 residues long. The V segment lost 4 bases and the J segment 6 bases; nucleotides outside the gene matches: 7. The CDR3 is CASSNRDRGLDTQYF. The CDR3 bases are TGTGCCAGTAGTAACCGGGACAGGGGATTGGATACGCAGTATTTT.

A remark on this clone: A much larger clone lies a single base off, so this may be a read error. This rearrangement joins TRBV30 to TRBJ2-3, with D tentatively TRBD2 (6 bases). The V and J ends lost 2 bases and 3 bases respectively, with 12 bases between them. This CDR3 is built from 14 residues. Germline V gene lookup returns CDR1 GTSNPN and CDR2 SVGIG (reference sequence). Here the CDR3 DNA reads TGTGCCTGGAGTAACAGACTAGATACAGATACGCAGTATTTT. It translates to CAWSNRLDTDTQYF.

This clone was counted at least ten times. V usage is TRBV28 and J usage is TRBJ2-6; TRBD1 might be the D (5 bases). V was clipped by 6 bases and J by 2 bases, with 14 bases between them. The CDR3 consists of 16 residues. From germline, CDR1 is MDHEN and CDR2 SYDVKM. CDR3 DNA sequence: TGTGCCAGCAGCCTCGGGCGACAGACTGGGGCCAACGTCCTGACTTTC. Residues: CASSLGRQTGANVLTF.

Many counts were recorded for this clone. V gene TRBV12-3 or TRBV12-4 combines with J gene TRBJ2-1; 12 bases agree with TRBD2. The J segment lost 3 bases and the V segment lost 5 bases, leaving 8 bases of the junction unmatched. This CDR3 spans 17 amino acids. The CDR3 sequence is CASSPHGLAGIYNEQFF. The CDR3 DNA follows: TGTGCCAGCAGTCCCCATGGACTAGCGGGGATCTACAATGAGCAGTTCTTC.

V usage is TRBV5-5 and J usage is TRBJ2-7, with D perhaps matching TRBD1 (6 bases). V dropped 1 base and J dropped 2 bases, with 7 bases sitting between them. Germline CDR1 and CDR2: SGHKS and YYEKEE (reference sequence). CDR3 size: 13 residues. CDR3 sequence (DNA): TGTGCCAGCAGCTTGTACAGGGCCTACGAGCAGTACTTC. Protein product: CASSLYRAYEQYF.

There are many counts of this clone. The chain joins TRBV5-4 to TRBJ2-3, with 11 bases aligning to TRBD2. In germline, CDR1 is SGHNT, CDR2 YYREEE (reference sequence). V lost 2 bases to trimming and J lost 0 bases; unmatched junction nucleotides: 5. The CDR3 runs to 17 residues. The DNA for the CDR3 is TGTGCCAGCAGCTTAGGAACTAGCGGGGGTAGCACAGATACGCAGTATTTT. It yields the protein CASSLGTSGGSTDTQYF.

This clone was detected a few times. At one end the junction does not follow the germline gene, possibly because of a read error. The chain employs TRBV6-1 and TRBJ2-2, with TRBD1 as a possible D gene (5 bases). Germline V gene data show CDR1 as MNHNS and CDR2 as SASEGT. The CDR3 is 14 residues long. Here the CDR3 DNA reads TGTGCCGGCAGTGGGGCCCTGCGCACCGGGGAGCTGTTTTTT. This gives the protein CAGSGALRTGELFF.

In this sample, this clone turned up a few times. The gene calls are TRBV6-1 and TRBJ1-1; no clear D. The CDR3 totals 13 residues. V was clipped by 6 bases and J by 1 base, with 9 bases between them. The germline gives CDR1 MNHNS, CDR2 SASEGT. CDR3 sequence: CASSLTWNTEAFF. In DNA form, the CDR3 reads TGTGCCAGCAGCCTTACATGGAACACTGAAGCTTTCTTT.

With respect to this clone: Without the conserved terminal phenylalanine or tryptophan, this CDR3 likely stems from a read error. The DNA is left out, because the CDR3 cannot be placed on it with certainty; the CDR3 is given as TCRdb lists it. The chain joins TRBV6-5 to TRBJ2-7; the table's TRBD1 call for D was not verified on the DNA. Germline V gene lookup returns CDR1 MNHEY and CDR2 SVGAGI. The CDR3 length is 17 residues, termini included. The CDR3 sequence is CASSYGGAGQQSYEKYL.

The chain links TRBV6-1 to TRBJ2-2; 8 bases are shared with TRBD2. The V gene end was trimmed by 7 bases and the J gene end by 4 bases; junction bases not matched to a gene: 11. CDR1 and CDR2 (germline): MNHNS, SASEGT. The CDR3 loop spans 16 amino acids. CDR3 nucleotides: TGTGCCAGCATGACCGGACTAGCAGGAGCCACCGGGGAGCTGTTTTTT. Protein product: CASMTGLAGATGELFF.

This chain connects TRBV5-5 to TRBJ2-7; 7 bases line up with TRBD1. Germline V lookup: CDR1 SGHKS, CDR2 YYEKEE (reference sequence). The CDR3 is 14 amino acids. With 4 bases clipped from V and 5 bases from J, the junction kept 9 bases outside the gene matches. CDR3 sequence: CASSRDRDLDEQYF. CDR3 bases: TGTGCCAGCAGCCGCGACAGGGACCTAGACGAGCAGTACTTC.

This clone showed up many times. The CDR3 loop reads CASSLRGQRTDTQYF. The DNA of the CDR3 is TGTGCCAGCAGCCTACGGGGACAGCGCACAGATACGCAGTATTTT. The chain links TRBV28 to TRBJ2-3, with 7 bases aligning to TRBD1. V was pared by 6 bases and J by 1 base, with 7 bases of the junction left unmatched. The CDR3 extends over 15 amino acids. CDR1 and CDR2 (germline): MDHEN, SYDVKM.

The chain is built from TRBV30 and TRBJ2-1; D remains ambiguous. Trimming left V 0 bases short and J 1 base short, with 10 bases between. The CDR3 is 15 amino acids. The germline CDR1 and CDR2 sequences are GTSNPN and SVGIG (reference sequence). The CDR3 DNA sequence: TGTGCCTGGAGTGTACGTATCAGGTCCTACAATGAGCAGTTCTTC. Its translation: CAWSVRIRSYNEQFF.

This clone was counted ten times or more. The V gene is TRBV5-8, the J gene TRBJ2-7; 8 bases are a match to TRBD2. Germline loops: CDR1 SGHTS, CDR2 YDEGEE. The CDR3 covers 15 residues. J was trimmed by 7 bases and V by 0 bases; bases with no gene match: 9. The CDR3 loop is CASSLESGRAWEQYF. CDR3 nucleotide sequence: TGTGCCAGCAGCTTGGAGTCCGGGAGGGCATGGGAGCAGTACTTC.

This clone was counted at least ten times. The CDR3 region has the DNA TGTGCCAGCAGCTCTGGTCTGGGTCCATCCTACGAGCAGTACTTC. Translation: CASSSGLGPSYEQYF. The V call is TRBV5-5, the J call TRBJ2-7; D is ambiguous. This CDR3 has 15 amino acids. V gave up 3 bases and J gave up 1 base, with 14 bases separating them. Germline values: CDR1 SGHKS, CDR2 YYEKEE (reference sequence).

This rearrangement joins TRBV4-2 to TRBJ2-7, with 10 bases that match TRBD2. This CDR3 has 15 amino acids. Per the germline V gene, CDR1 is LGHNA and CDR2 is YNFKEQ. V lost 5 bases to trimming and J lost 4 bases; unmatched junction nucleotides: 8. CDR3 DNA sequence: TGTGCCAGCAGCTCGGAAGCGGGAGGGCCTTACGAGCAGTACTTC. Its translation is CASSSEAGGPYEQYF.

This clone appeared a few times. The chain is built from TRBV19 and TRBJ2-7, with TRBD1 identical over 8 bases. In germline, CDR1 is LNHDA, CDR2 SQIVND (reference sequence). The CDR3 length is 11 residues. Trimming took 10 bases from V and 4 from J; bases not matched to a gene: 3. CDR3 in DNA: TGTGCCACACGACAGGGGTACGAGCAGTACTTC. It yields the protein CATRQGYEQYF.

Worth noting for this clone: One end of the junction varies from germline; a read error may be responsible. DNA for the CDR3: TGTGCCAGCAGCTTGGGACAGGGGGCGAAACCTATCTTT. Its protein product is CASSLGQGAKPIF. V is TRBV11-3 and J is TRBJ1-1; 12 nucleotides agree with TRBD1. The CDR3 extends over 13 amino acids. CDR1 is SGHNT and CDR2 is YENEEA in the germline V gene.